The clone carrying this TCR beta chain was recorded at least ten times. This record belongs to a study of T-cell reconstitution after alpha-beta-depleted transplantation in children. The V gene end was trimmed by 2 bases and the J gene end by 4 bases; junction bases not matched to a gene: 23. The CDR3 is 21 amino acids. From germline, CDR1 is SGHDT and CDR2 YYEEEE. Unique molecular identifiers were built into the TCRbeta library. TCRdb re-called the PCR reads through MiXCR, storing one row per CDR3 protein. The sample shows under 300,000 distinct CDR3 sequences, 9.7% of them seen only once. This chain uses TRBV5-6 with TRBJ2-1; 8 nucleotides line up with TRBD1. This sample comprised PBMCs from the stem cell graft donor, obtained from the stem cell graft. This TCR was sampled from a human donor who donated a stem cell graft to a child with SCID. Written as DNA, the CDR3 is TGTGCCAGCAGCTTCTTCAGAGATATTAAATACGGGACAGGTGATTACAATGAGCAGTTCTTC. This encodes CASSFFRDIKYGTGDYNEQFF.